Listed below are T cell receptor beta chains from one sample, sequenced in a study of Ad26.COV2.S vaccination and SARS-CoV-2 variants. Sequencing used immunoSEQ multiplex PCR; TCRdb keeps in-frame clones, though not all of them. Of approximately 460,000 clones listed, 80% to 90% are singletons. Here the sequenced sample was peripheral blood, taken in a trial of Ad26.COV2.S vaccine versus placebo. The receptors stem from a person between 18 and 65 years old who received the Ad26.COV2.S COVID-19 vaccine or a placebo. Each CDR3 is given with its conserved first and last residue. D genes are given only for firm matches. Clone size is not always given. Where it is, it says once, few, many or a class for expanded clones.

J: TRBJ2-7; V: TRBV5-1; D: NA; size: NA; DNA: TGCGCCAGCAGCTTGGCTTCAGGGAAAACCTACGAGCAGTACTTC; CDR3: CASSLASGKTYEQYF
J: TRBJ1-4; V: TRBV18; D: TRBD1; size: NA; DNA: TGTGCCAGCTCACCACCCAGACAGGGCTTTCAAACCGTTGAAAAACTGTTTTTT; CDR3: CASSPPRQGFQTVEKLFF
J: TRBJ1-1; V: TRBV6-5; D: NA; size: NA; DNA: TGTGCCAGCAGTTACGTGGGGGAACACGCTGAAGCTTTCTTT; CDR3: CASSYVGEHAEAFF
J: TRBJ1-6; V: TRBV7-2; D: NA; size: NA; DNA: TGTGCCAGCAGCTTAGCAGGTTTTAATTCACCCCTCCACTTT; CDR3: CASSLAGFNSPLHF
J: TRBJ2-3; V: TRBV12-3/TRBV12-4; D: NA; size: NA; DNA: TGTGCCAGCAGGCACCTGGGCACAGATACGCAGTATTTT; CDR3: CASRHLGTDTQYF
J: TRBJ2-3; V: TRBV9; D: NA; size: NA; DNA: TGTGCCAGCAGGCCGGGTTACTCCACAGATACGCAGTATTTT; CDR3: CASRPGYSTDTQYF
J: TRBJ2-5; V: TRBV15; D: NA; size: NA; DNA: TGTGCCACCAGCAGAGATCAGAACCAAGAGACCCAGTACTTC; CDR3: CATSRDQNQETQYF
J: TRBJ1-1; V: TRBV20-1; D: NA; size: once; DNA: TGCAGTGCCAGTTTGGGGGGGTTTGGTGAAGCTTTCTTT; CDR3: CSASLGGFGEAFF
J: TRBJ1-1; V: TRBV10-1; D: NA; size: few; DNA: TGCGCCAGCAGTGACGGGGTGGGCACTGAAGCTTTCTTT; CDR3: CASSDGVGTEAFF
J: TRBJ2-1; V: TRBV9; D: TRBD2; size: once; DNA: TGTGCCAGCAGCCTGGGACTAGCGTACAATGAGCAGTTCTTC; CDR3: CASSLGLAYNEQFF
J: TRBJ2-7; V: TRBV7-2; D: NA; size: NA; DNA: TGTGCCAGCAGCTTAATGTCGGGGCCGATCGAGCAGTACTTC; CDR3: CASSLMSGPIEQYF
J: TRBJ1-4; V: TRBV5-1; D: NA; size: NA; DNA: TGCGCCAGCAGCTTGTTCGGCGCAACTAATGAAAAACTGTTTTTT; CDR3: CASSLFGATNEKLFF
J: TRBJ2-7; V: TRBV10-3; D: TRBD1; size: NA; DNA: TGTGCCATCAGTGAGGGGACAGGGGGCAGCTCCTACGAGCAGTACTTC; CDR3: CAISEGTGGSSYEQYF
J: TRBJ2-7; V: TRBV20-1; D: NA; size: NA; DNA: TGCAGTGCTCCTTGGGGTTACGAGCAGTACTTC; CDR3: CSAPWGYEQYF
J: TRBJ1-2; V: TRBV5-1; D: NA; size: NA; DNA: TGCGCCAGCAGCCTGGGGGTACAGTTCCCCTATGGCTACACCTTC; CDR3: CASSLGVQFPYGYTF
J: TRBJ1-2; V: TRBV24-1; D: NA; size: NA; DNA: TGTGCCACCAGTGATCCGGCTTCCTCCTATGGCTACACCTTC; CDR3: CATSDPASSYGYTF
J: TRBJ2-1; V: TRBV3-1/TRBV3-2; D: TRBD2; size: NA; DNA: TGTGCCAGCAGCCCAAAGACTAGCGGGAACTACAATGAGCAGTTCTTC; CDR3: CASSPKTSGNYNEQFF
J: TRBJ2-5; V: TRBV5-5; D: TRBD1; size: NA; DNA: TGTGCCAGCAGCTTAACCGGGACAGGGGAAGAGACCCAGTACTTC; CDR3: CASSLTGTGEETQYF
J: TRBJ1-4; V: TRBV7-2; D: NA; size: NA; DNA: TGTGCCAGCAGCTTTCAGGCAGGAACAAATGAAAAACTGTTTTTT; CDR3: CASSFQAGTNEKLFF
J: TRBJ2-2; V: TRBV7-8; D: NA; size: NA; DNA: TGTGCCAGCACGTATCGTGCGAAATCGAACACCGGGGAGCTGTTTTTT; CDR3: CASTYRAKSNTGELFF
J: TRBJ2-3; V: TRBV6-2/TRBV6-3; D: NA; size: once; DNA: TGTGCCAGCAGTCCCAAGATCCCGACAGGTGCAGATACGCAGTATTTT; CDR3: CASSPKIPTGADTQYF
J: TRBJ2-7; V: TRBV12-3/TRBV12-4; D: NA; size: NA; DNA: TGTGCCAGCAGTTTCCAGGGAACCTACGAGCAGTACTTC; CDR3: CASSFQGTYEQYF
J: TRBJ2-1; V: TRBV2; D: TRBD2; size: NA; DNA: TGTGCCAGCACTGGACTAGCGGGAGGCAATGAGCAGTTCTTC; CDR3: CASTGLAGGNEQFF
J: TRBJ1-5; V: TRBV24-1; D: TRBD1; size: NA; DNA: TGTGCCACCAGTGATCCCCCGGGGAAGGGGGCGCTTGGCGGCAATCAGCCCCAGCATTTT; CDR3: CATSDPPGKGALGGNQPQHF
J: TRBJ1-5; V: TRBV5-8; D: TRBD1; size: few; DNA: TGTGCCAGCAGCCCGGGGACAGGGCATAGCAATCAGCCCCAGCATTTT; CDR3: CASSPGTGHSNQPQHF
J: TRBJ1-3; V: TRBV19; D: NA; size: NA; DNA: TGTGCCAGTAGCCCGGGACCTTCTGGAAACACCATATATTTT; CDR3: CASSPGPSGNTIYF
J: TRBJ1-5; V: TRBV7-8; D: TRBD1; size: NA; DNA: TGTGCCAGCAGCCCCGCCGGACAGGGCGGAGATCAGCCCCAGCATTTT; CDR3: CASSPAGQGGDQPQHF
J: TRBJ2-5; V: TRBV7-8; D: NA; size: once; DNA: TGTGCCAGCAGCCCTTGGGGGTCGGAGACCCAGTACTTC; CDR3: CASSPWGSETQYF
J: TRBJ1-1; V: TRBV19; D: NA; size: NA; DNA: TGTGCCAGTATTTCCGGGGCGGGCAACACTGAAGCTTTCTTT; CDR3: CASISGAGNTEAFF
J: TRBJ2-1; V: TRBV30; D: NA; size: NA; DNA: TGTGCCTCCAGCAAGACTGGGCACAATGAGCAGTTCTTC; CDR3: CASSKTGHNEQFF
J: TRBJ2-3; V: TRBV2; D: NA; size: NA; DNA: TGTGCCAGCAGGGCAGGGTTCCCAGATACGCAGTATTTT; CDR3: CASRAGFPDTQYF
J: TRBJ1-1; V: TRBV7-3; D: NA; size: NA; DNA: TGTGCCAGCAGCTTAATGCCTATTGGACCGAACACTGAAGCTTTCTTT; CDR3: CASSLMPIGPNTEAFF
J: TRBJ2-5; V: TRBV6-5; D: TRBD2; size: NA; DNA: TGTGCCAGCAGACGCAGACTAGCGGGGGAAGAGACCCAGTACTTC; CDR3: CASRRRLAGEETQYF
J: TRBJ2-7; V: TRBV2; D: NA; size: once; DNA: TGTGCCAGCAGTCGCTCCGGGACACTGGGCGAGCAGTACTTC; CDR3: CASSRSGTLGEQYF
J: TRBJ2-5; V: TRBV6-5; D: TRBD2; size: NA; DNA: TGTGCCAGCAGGAGGCGGGAGGGGCGCGAGACCCAGTACTTC; CDR3: CASRRREGRETQYF
J: TRBJ1-5; V: TRBV15; D: NA; size: once; DNA: TGTGCCACCAGCAGAGACAGGGGCAATCAGCCCCAGCATTTT; CDR3: CATSRDRGNQPQHF
J: TRBJ2-1; V: TRBV18; D: NA; size: NA; DNA: TGTGCCAGCTCCCGCCGCCCGGAAATCGATGAGCAGTTCTTC; CDR3: CASSRRPEIDEQFF
J: TRBJ2-5; V: TRBV5-8; D: NA; size: NA; DNA: TGTGCCAGCAGCTACCGACAGGAGGGGACCCAGTACTTC; CDR3: CASSYRQEGTQYF
J: TRBJ1-3; V: TRBV5-1; D: NA; size: NA; DNA: TGCGCCAGCAGCACGGACGGGGTCCACTCTGGAAACACCATATATTTT; CDR3: CASSTDGVHSGNTIYF
J: TRBJ2-3; V: TRBV18; D: NA; size: NA; DNA: TGTGCCAGCTCACCACCGACAGTCCACACGCAGTATTTT; CDR3: CASSPPTVHTQYF
J: TRBJ1-2; V: TRBV24-1; D: TRBD1; size: NA; DNA: TGTGCCACCAGTGATGAGGGACAGGGGGCGGGTGGCTACACCTTC; CDR3: CATSDEGQGAGGYTF
J: TRBJ1-2; V: TRBV2; D: NA; size: once; DNA: TGTGCCAGCGGGGAAGAGGGGGAGTATGGCTACACCTTC; CDR3: CASGEEGEYGYTF
J: TRBJ2-1; V: TRBV18; D: NA; size: NA; DNA: NA; CDR3: CASSPTLAGPYFGNEQFF
J: TRBJ2-7; V: TRBV6-5; D: NA; size: NA; DNA: TGTGCCAGCAGTTACTCGACCGGGAGATACGAGCAGTACTTC; CDR3: CASSYSTGRYEQYF
J: TRBJ2-3; V: TRBV5-1; D: NA; size: NA; DNA: TGCGCCAGCAGCTTGGCTTCTGGGCCAGATACGCAGTATTTT; CDR3: CASSLASGPDTQYF
J: TRBJ1-4; V: TRBV18; D: NA; size: NA; DNA: TGTGCCAGCTCACCAGCAGGGGTTGAAAAACTGTTTTTT; CDR3: CASSPAGVEKLFF
J: TRBJ2-5; V: TRBV7-2; D: TRBD1; size: NA; DNA: TGTGCCAGCAGCTTAGTCCCCCCGACAGGGGCCCAACAAGAGACCCAGTACTTC; CDR3: CASSLVPPTGAQQETQYF
J: TRBJ2-1; V: TRBV7-9; D: TRBD2; size: NA; DNA: TGTGCCAGCAGAACTCTAGCGGTCAGTTCCTACAATGAGCAGTTCTTC; CDR3: CASRTLAVSSYNEQFF
J: TRBJ1-2; V: TRBV6-5; D: NA; size: NA; DNA: TGTGCCAGCAGTTACAACGTTGGGGGTAGCTATGGCTACACCTTC; CDR3: CASSYNVGGSYGYTF
J: TRBJ2-7; V: TRBV19; D: TRBD2; size: NA; DNA: TGTGCCAGTAGCCTCCTTTTCGGGAGGGGTACCTACGAGCAGTACTTC; CDR3: CASSLLFGRGTYEQYF